These T cell receptor beta chains were read from a single sample in a study of cytomegalovirus exposure and HLA in healthy donors. TCRdb's copy holds only in-frame clones and misses some; the assay was immunoSEQ multiplex PCR. The data contain about 190,000 clones, around four fifths of them singletons. The material sequenced was PBMCs. Every receptor here comes from a man aged 35 to 55 in good health and CMV-seropositive. Each CDR3 is given with its conserved first and last residue. Each record gives: J gene, D gene, V gene, clone size, CDR3 DNA, CDR3 protein. D genes are given only for firm matches. Rows may omit the clone size; those that give it use once, few, many or a size class.

TRBJ2-1 . TRBV2 . TGTGCCAGCAGTGGTCAGGGCTGGTCCAATGAGCAGTTCTTC CASSGQGWSNEQFF
TRBJ1-2 . TRBV29-1 once TGCAGCGTTGACAGGGGCGACTATGGCTACACCTTC CSVDRGDYGYTF
TRBJ2-3 TRBD2 TRBV11-3 . TGTGCCAGCAGCCCTCGGGGGGGCCCTGGGAGCACAGATACGCAGTATTTT CASSPRGGPGSTDTQYF
TRBJ1-1 TRBD1 TRBV6-1 . TGTGCCAGCACCGCGGACAGGGCCACTGAAGCTTTCTTT CASTADRATEAFF
TRBJ2-1 . TRBV25-1 . TGTGCCAGCAGTGAATCCTTTATCTTCCCCTACAATGAGCAGTTCTTC CASSESFIFPYNEQFF
TRBJ2-7 . TRBV11-2 . TGTGCCAGCAGCTCCAGCTCCTACGAGCAGTACTTC CASSSSSYEQYF
TRBJ2-3 . TRBV4-2 . TGTGCCAGCAGCCAAGCTTGGAAAGGCACAGATACGCAGTGTTTT CASSQAWKGTDTQCF
TRBJ1-2 . TRBV27 . TGTGCCAGTCCCAGGCCCGGGGGGCCTCCTAACTATGGCTACACCTTC CASPRPGGPPNYGYTF
TRBJ2-3 TRBD2 TRBV4-2 . TGTGCCAGCAGCCCGGACGGGGGGTCCTGGGCGGGAGTACTCGCAGATACGCAGTATTTT CASSPDGGSWAGVLADTQYF
TRBJ2-5 . TRBV5-1 once TGCGCCAGCGCCGGGACTCCGCAAGAGACCCAGTACTTC CASAGTPQETQYF
TRBJ2-5 TRBD1 TRBV14 . TGTGCCAGCAGCCAAGGTGCAGGGGGCGCAGAGACCCAGTACTTC CASSQGAGGAETQYF
TRBJ2-4 . TRBV28 once TGTGCCAGCAGTTCCCCCCACACCGCTCCTAAAAACATTCAGTACTTC CASSSPHTAPKNIQYF
TRBJ2-7 TRBD1 TRBV5-1 . TGCGCCAGCAGCTTGGCCGACAGGGTTCGGGACTACGAGCAGTACTTC CASSLADRVRDYEQYF
TRBJ1-4 TRBD1 TRBV2 . TGTGCCAGCAGTGGACAGGGAAATGAAAAACTGTTTTTT CASSGQGNEKLFF
TRBJ2-1 TRBD2 TRBV7-2 . TGTGCCAGCAGCCCCTATAGCGGGGAGCAGTTCTTC CASSPYSGEQFF
TRBJ2-5 TRBD2 TRBV5-1 . TGCGCCAGCAGCTTGGTAGCGGGAGGCTCTGTAGAGACCCAGTACTTC CASSLVAGGSVETQYF
TRBJ2-7 TRBD1 TRBV5-1 . TGCGCCAGCAGCCCCAACAGGGGCGAGCAGTACTTC CASSPNRGEQYF
TRBJ1-2 . TRBV9 . TGTGCCAGCAGCGTAGGGGCGGGCGGACCCTACGGCTACACCTTC CASSVGAGGPYGYTF